One T cell receptor beta chain is described in this entry. Unmatched junction bases numbered 4, after V lost 4 bases and J lost 4 bases. The CDR3 contains 16 residues. Germline-derived CDR1 and CDR2 are SGHRS and YFSETQ. The record originates from a study of blood T cell repertoires in COVID-19. As for the study in general: Italy, Spain and the United States were the sources of the convalescent and acute COVID-19 samples. T cells, B-cell-depleted T cells, or PBMCs provided the cDNA or gDNA that served as material.

TCRdb's copy holds only in-frame clones and misses some; the assay was immunoSEQ multiplex PCR. The profile covers about 200,000 clones, with roughly 86% appearing a single time and about 1.7% taken by the ten largest. The sequenced material came from peripheral blood. The sequence was obtained from a man aged 18 to 30 with active or convalescent COVID-19. The V call is TRBV5-1, the J call TRBJ2-3; 15 positions match TRBD2. CDR3 DNA: TGCGCCAGCAGCGAAGGACTAGCGGGAGGGGCAGATACGCAGTATTTT. It is translated as CASSEGLAGGADTQYF.